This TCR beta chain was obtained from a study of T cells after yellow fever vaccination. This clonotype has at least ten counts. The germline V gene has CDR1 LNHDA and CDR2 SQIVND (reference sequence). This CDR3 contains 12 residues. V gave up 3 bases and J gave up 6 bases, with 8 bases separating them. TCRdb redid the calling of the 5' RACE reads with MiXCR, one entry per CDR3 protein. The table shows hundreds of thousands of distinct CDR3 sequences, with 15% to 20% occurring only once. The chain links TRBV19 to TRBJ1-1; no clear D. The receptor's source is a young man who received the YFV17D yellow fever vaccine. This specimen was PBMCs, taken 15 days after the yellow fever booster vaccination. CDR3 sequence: CASSMREPEAFF. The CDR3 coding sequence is TGTGCCAGTAGTATGAGAGAGCCTGAAGCTTTCTTT.